This is a list of T cell receptor beta chains from one sample in a study of early T cells in non-severe SARS-CoV-2 infection. In TCRdb, the 5' RACE reads were re-called with MiXCR into one record per CDR3 protein. This sample has about 80,000 distinct CDR3 sequences, with 9.5% to 15% found just once. Source: whole blood, taken at baseline. The receptors here all came from an adult who was a healthcare worker with PCR-confirmed SARS-CoV-2 infection or an uninfected control (not recorded which). The donor label of this sample is uncertain. Each CDR3 is given with its conserved first and last residue. The D gene is left open where the match is weak. Not all rows give a size; the values are once, few, many and, for expanded clones, a class.

J | size | V | D | CDR3 | DNA
TRBJ1-1 | many | TRBV2 | . | CASTLRGNTEAFF | TGTGCCAGCACCCTTCGGGGGAACACTGAAGCTTTCTTT
TRBJ2-1 | many | TRBV12-3/TRBV12-4 | . | CASSQWDLPGDEQFF | TGTGCCAGCAGTCAATGGGACCTACCGGGGGATGAGCAGTTCTTC
TRBJ2-7 | few | TRBV5-1 | . | CASSAGSSGSYEQYF | TGCGCCAGCAGCGCAGGCAGTAGTGGATCCTACGAGCAGTACTTC
TRBJ2-7 | few | TRBV5-1 | TRBD2 | CASRDRTSPRNEQYF | TGCGCCAGCAGAGATAGGACTAGCCCAAGGAACGAGCAGTACTTC
TRBJ2-4 | . | TRBV25-1 | . | CASSEFNGKNIQYF | TGTGCCAGCAGTGAATTTAACGGGAAGAACATTCAGTACTTC
TRBJ1-1 | few | TRBV11-2 | . | CASSQPGPKPRTFF | TGTGCCAGCAGCCAACCGGGGCCTAAACCGAGGACTTTCTTT
TRBJ2-5 | . | TRBV5-1 | . | CASSSWRAAPLYF | TGCGCCAGCAGCTCGTGGCGAGCGGCCCCTCTGTACTTC
TRBJ1-2 | . | TRBV6-4 | . | CASSESGTAANYGYTF | TGTGCCAGCAGTGAATCCGGGACGGCTGCTAACTATGGCTACACCTTC
TRBJ2-1 | few | TRBV5-1 | . | CASSPGTASSYNEQFF | TGCGCCAGCAGCCCCGGGACTGCGAGCTCCTACAATGAGCAGTTCTTC
TRBJ2-1 | few | TRBV20-1 | TRBD1 | CSASEDRLSSFNEQFF | TGCAGTGCTAGTGAGGACAGGCTGAGCTCCTTCAATGAGCAGTTCTTC
TRBJ2-5 | few | TRBV9 | . | CASSAAQETQYF | TGTGCCAGCAGCGCAGCCCAAGAGACCCAGTACTTC
TRBJ2-2 | many | TRBV4-3 | . | CASSLQSAGVGTGELFF | TGCGCCAGCAGCCTCCAGTCTGCTGGGGTCGGCACCGGGGAGCTGTTTTTT
TRBJ2-7 | few | TRBV7-9 | . | CASSSYSEEQYF | TGTGCCAGCAGCTCCTACAGCGAGGAGCAGTACTTC
TRBJ2-1 | many | TRBV20-1 | TRBD2 | CSATTSFYEQFF | TGCAGTGCAACGACTAGCTTCTATGAGCAGTTCTTC
TRBJ2-3 | few | TRBV5-1 | TRBD2 | CASSLEASGGISTDTQYF | TGCGCCAGCAGCTTGGAGGCTAGCGGGGGGATTAGCACAGATACGCAGTATTTT
TRBJ2-2 | . | TRBV11-2 | . | CASRLNSGLLSANTGELFF | TGTGCCAGCAGACTAAACTCGGGACTCCTAAGCGCGAACACCGGGGAGCTGTTTTTT
TRBJ2-1 | once | TRBV4-1 | TRBD2 | CASSQDMSGSNREQFF | TGCGCCAGCAGCCAAGATATGAGCGGGAGCAACCGGGAGCAGTTCTTC
TRBJ1-3 | few | TRBV7-2 | . | CASSLDRGEIYF | TGTGCCAGCAGCTTAGACCGGGGGGAAATATATTTT
TRBJ1-1 | many | TRBV9 | . | CASSSPLGGDGSNEAFF | TGTGCCAGCAGCTCACCCCTTGGAGGGGACGGATCCAATGAAGCTTTCTTT
TRBJ2-7 | few | TRBV12-3/TRBV12-4 | TRBD2 | CASSTGGPYEQYF | TGTGCCAGCAGTACGGGAGGCCCCTACGAGCAGTACTTC
TRBJ2-7 | . | TRBV20-1 | . | CSVKMVLVVDEQYF | TGCAGTGTCAAGATGGTTCTTGTCGTTGACGAGCAGTACTTC
TRBJ1-1 | . | TRBV14 | . | CASSHTGNTEAFF | TGTGCCAGCAGCCACACAGGGAACACTGAAGCTTTCTTT
TRBJ1-3 | . | TRBV6-5 | TRBD1 | CASSYQGASGNTIYF | TGTGCCAGCAGTTACCAGGGGGCCTCTGGAAACACCATATATTTT
TRBJ2-5 | . | TRBV6-1 | TRBD1 | CASTSGTGGVETQYF | TGTGCCAGCACATCCGGGACAGGGGGCGTAGAGACCCAGTACTTC
TRBJ2-1 | . | TRBV3-1 | TRBD2 | CASGTSGGYNEQFF | TGTGCCAGCGGGACTAGCGGGGGGTACAATGAGCAGTTCTTC
TRBJ2-7 | . | TRBV28 | . | CASRSTAYEQYF | TGTGCCAGCAGATCTACAGCCTACGAGCAGTACTTC
TRBJ1-4 | many | TRBV7-8 | TRBD1 | CASSPMGTGWITNEKLFF | TGTGCCAGCAGCCCTATGGGGACAGGGTGGATCACTAATGAAAAACTGTTTTTT
TRBJ2-1 | . | TRBV19 | TRBD2 | CASRQQRETLYNEQFF | TGTGCCAGTAGACAGCAGCGGGAGACATTGTACAATGAGCAGTTCTTC
TRBJ2-1 | few | TRBV11-3 | TRBD1 | CATRRDRDNEQFF | TGTGCCACACGCCGGGACAGGGACAATGAGCAGTTCTTC
TRBJ1-4 | many | TRBV9 | . | CASSLSSGRQEKLFF | TGTGCCAGCAGCCTTTCCAGCGGCAGGCAAGAAAAACTGTTTTTT
TRBJ1-4 | few | TRBV2 | . | CASSEAGWGNEKLFF | TGTGCCAGCAGTGAAGCGGGGTGGGGTAATGAAAAACTGTTTTTT
TRBJ2-3 | few | TRBV7-2 | . | CASSLVHSIATQYF | TGTGCCAGCAGCTTAGTCCACTCCATCGCTACGCAGTATTTT
TRBJ2-1 | few | TRBV7-3 | . | CASSLNHRTELEQFF | TGTGCCAGCAGCCTAAATCACCGGACTGAACTGGAGCAGTTCTTC
TRBJ1-2 | few | TRBV12-3/TRBV12-4 | . | CASSLFLGGYTF | TGTGCCAGCAGTTTATTCCTGGGTGGCTACACCTTC
TRBJ2-4 | . | TRBV19 | . | CASTRSPQTGAKNIQYF | TGTGCCAGTACCAGATCCCCCCAAACGGGGGCCAAAAACATTCAGTACTTC
TRBJ1-6 | . | TRBV12-5 | TRBD1 | CASVLGTADSPLHF | TGTGCTAGTGTCCTTGGGACAGCAGATTCACCCCTCCACTTT
TRBJ2-3 | many | TRBV9 | TRBD2 | CASSGGLGGTDTQYF | TGTGCCAGCAGCGGGGGACTAGGGGGCACAGATACGCAGTATTTT
TRBJ1-5 | . | TRBV27 | . | CASSFDGSNQPQHF | TGTGCCAGCAGTTTCGACGGTAGCAATCAGCCCCAGCATTTT
TRBJ2-7 | few | TRBV18 | . | CASSPSSRAGIYQQQYF | TGTGCCAGCTCACCATCGTCTCGCGCGGGGATCTATCAACAGCAGTACTTC
TRBJ2-4 | few | TRBV10-2 | . | CASRGPGAVAKNIQYF | TGCGCCAGCAGAGGTCCCGGGGCTGTAGCCAAAAACATTCAGTACTTC
TRBJ1-5 | . | TRBV4-1 | . | CASSQPGFAQPQHF | TGCGCCAGCAGCCAACCGGGATTTGCTCAGCCCCAGCATTTT
TRBJ2-7 | many | TRBV19 | TRBD1 | CASTLASGGAGEQYF | TGTGCCAGTACCCTTGCCTCAGGGGGCGCGGGGGAGCAGTACTTC
TRBJ2-2 | . | TRBV29-1 | TRBD1 | CSAGQGFDGELFF | TGCAGCGCTGGACAGGGCTTCGACGGGGAGCTGTTTTTT
TRBJ1-2 | few | TRBV7-8 | . | CASSNKGLGSYGYTF | TGTGCCAGCAGTAATAAGGGTTTGGGTTCCTATGGCTACACCTTC
TRBJ1-2 | few | TRBV3-1 | . | CASSQDGRPLFGYTF | TGTGCCAGCAGCCAAGATGGCAGGCCCCTCTTTGGCTACACCTTC
TRBJ2-7 | . | TRBV28 | TRBD2 | CASTLSGGYEQYF | TGTGCCAGCACTTTGAGCGGGGGCTACGAGCAGTACTTC
TRBJ2-1 | many | TRBV11-2 | TRBD1 | CASSSQGAYNEQFF | TGTGCCAGCAGCTCCCAGGGGGCCTACAATGAGCAGTTCTTC
TRBJ2-1 | many | TRBV2 | TRBD2 | CASSVQGSMLAGNEQFF | TGTGCCAGCAGTGTTCAGGGATCGATGCTAGCGGGGAATGAGCAGTTCTTC
TRBJ1-2 | few | TRBV7-2 | . | CASSATQGYYGYTF | TGTGCCAGCAGCGCAACGCAGGGGTACTATGGCTACACCTTC
TRBJ2-5 | few | TRBV5-1 | . | CASSPAPRIQETQYF | TGCGCCAGCAGCCCAGCCCCAAGAATCCAAGAGACCCAGTACTTC
TRBJ2-5 | many | TRBV12-3/TRBV12-4 | TRBD2 | CASSRGLAVSETQYF | TGTGCCAGCAGTAGGGGACTAGCGGTGTCCGAGACCCAGTACTTC
TRBJ1-6 | few | TRBV7-3 | . | CASSESGNSPLHF | TGTGCCAGCAGTGAGTCAGGGAATTCACCCCTCCACTTT
TRBJ2-5 | many | TRBV7-7 | TRBD2 | CASSLGLAGEQETQYF | TGTGCCAGCAGCTTGGGACTAGCGGGGGAACAAGAGACCCAGTACTTC
TRBJ1-5 | . | TRBV10-1 | . | CASHLWGPWSNQPQHF | TGCGCCAGCCACCTGTGGGGACCATGGAGCAATCAGCCCCAGCATTTT
TRBJ2-6 | many | TRBV12-3/TRBV12-4 | TRBD1 | CASSFIGRGPSGANVLTF | TGTGCCAGCAGTTTCATCGGCAGGGGGCCGTCTGGGGCCAACGTCCTGACTTTC
TRBJ1-3 | . | TRBV5-1 | . | CASSLIRGNTIYF | TGCGCCAGCAGCTTGATCCGGGGAAACACCATATATTTT
TRBJ2-3 | . | TRBV3-1 | . | CASSLRADPYTDTQYF | TGTGCCAGCAGCCTGCGGGCCGATCCCTACACAGATACGCAGTATTTT
TRBJ2-3 | medium-sized | TRBV10-3 | . | CAISAGPLTQYF | TGTGCCATCAGTGCTGGCCCTCTTACGCAGTATTTT